The sequence of this T cell receptor beta chain was determined in a study of CD8 T cells in cerebrospinal fluid in Alzheimer's disease. Across the whole study: Two single-cell methods, plate-based nested PCR and droplet-based sequencing, assessed CSF clonal expansion.

TCRdb processed the 10x single-cell sequencing reads again and assigns one entry to each CDR3 protein, with no DNA. There are about 1,200 distinct CDR3 sequences in the sample, with roughly 8% held by the top ten. This clonotype is deemed large (0.1 to 1%) by its frequency. This CDR3 has 16 residues. Germline CDR1 reads SGHTA; CDR2 reads FQGNSA. Input material: cerebrospinal fluid. This receptor was taken from a human donor with Alzheimer's disease. This chain uses TRBV7-2 with TRBJ2-7; the D call of TRBD2 rests on TCRdb alone, since no DNA is present to check it. This CDR3 reads CASSLTRSSGGYEQYF. Based on the CDR3 plus reference TRBV7-2 and TRBJ2-7, the full variable domain is GAGVSQSPSNKVTEKGKDVELRCDPISGHTALYWYRQSLGQGLEFLIYFQGNSAPDKSGLPSDRFSAERTGGSVSTLTIQRTQQEDSAVYLCASSLTRSSGGYEQYFGPGTRLTVT.